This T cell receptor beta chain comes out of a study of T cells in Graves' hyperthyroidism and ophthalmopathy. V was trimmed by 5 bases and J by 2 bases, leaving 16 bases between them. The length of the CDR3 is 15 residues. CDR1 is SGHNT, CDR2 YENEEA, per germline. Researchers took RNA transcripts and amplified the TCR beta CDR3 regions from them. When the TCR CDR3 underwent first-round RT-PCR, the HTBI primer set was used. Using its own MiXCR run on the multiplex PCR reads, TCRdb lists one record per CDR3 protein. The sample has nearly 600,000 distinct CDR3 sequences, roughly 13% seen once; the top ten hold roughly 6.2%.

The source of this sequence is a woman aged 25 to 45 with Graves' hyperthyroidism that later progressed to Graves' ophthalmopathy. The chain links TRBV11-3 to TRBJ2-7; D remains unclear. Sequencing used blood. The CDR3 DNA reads TGTGCCAGCAGCGGGTCCCTGGAGAGAGCCTACGAGCAGTACTTC. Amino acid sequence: CASSGSLERAYEQYF.